This TCR beta chain was retrieved from a study of T cell responses to AZD1222 COVID-19 vaccine. J lost 7 bases, V lost 1 base, and 8 bases had no gene match. The germline V gene encodes CDR1 KGHSH and CDR2 LQKENI. This CDR3 comprises 15 residues. Using immunoSEQ multiplex PCR, the repertoire was profiled, and TCRdb retains in-frame clones only, with some absent. Counted here are 85,000 to 90,000 clones, roughly nine tenths occurring once; the ten biggest clones make up about 2.2%. Details on this clone: Its antigen is still unknown.

Overall study results and limits: Samples come after the peak T cell response, not at day 14. White British donors predominated, females outnumbered males, and clonal diversity was possibly underestimated.

The sequence came from an adult in good health. Sequenced material: peripheral blood, taken on day 0 of AZD1222 vaccination. This chain links TRBV18 with TRBJ1-2, with 8 nucleotides matching TRBD1. CDR3 sequence (DNA): TGTGCCAGCTCACCACGAGCGGGCCAGGGGGCTGGCTACACCTTC. Translating it yields CASSPRAGQGAGYTF.